A selection of T cell receptor beta chains follows, all from one sample in a study of T cells in Graves' hyperthyroidism and ophthalmopathy. Using its own MiXCR run on the multiplex PCR reads, TCRdb lists one record per CDR3 protein. The table shows under 650,000 distinct CDR3 sequences, with roughly 15% occurring only once. Sequenced material: blood. The receptors stem from a woman aged 30 to 39 with Graves' hyperthyroidism. Both conserved end residues are part of each CDR3. D genes are given only for firm matches. The size field is filled for only some rows; it gives once, few, many or a size class.

D gene | J gene | CDR3 length | clone size | V gene | CDR3 DNA | CDR3 protein
- | TRBJ2-7 | 13 | many | TRBV9 | TGTGCCAGCTCTGCCCCAAGCTCCTACGAGCAGTACTTC | CASSAPSSYEQYF
- | TRBJ2-7 | 15 | - | TRBV28 | TGTGCCAGCACCACACCCCTGGCAGGGATGGACGAGCAGTACTTC | CASTTPLAGMDEQYF
- | TRBJ2-5 | 12 | many | TRBV28 | TGTGCCAGCACCACGGGCCCAGAGACCCAGTACTTC | CASTTGPETQYF
- | TRBJ2-1 | 15 | - | TRBV3-1 | TGTGCCAGCAGCCAAGTCCACGACAGAAGCAATGAGCAGTTCTTC | CASSQVHDRSNEQFF
- | TRBJ2-7 | 16 | many | TRBV7-8 | TGTGCCAGCAGCTCCCCCGCTCTAGCTGATGCCTACGAGCAGTACTTC | CASSSPALADAYEQYF
TRBD2 | TRBJ2-1 | 15 | - | TRBV19 | TGTGCCAGTAGCACCGGGACTATCGACTACAATGAGCAGTTCTTC | CASSTGTIDYNEQFF
- | TRBJ2-7 | 14 | many | TRBV27 | TGTGCCAGCAGTTTCTCTTCAGGGTCAAACGAGCAGTACTTC | CASSFSSGSNEQYF
- | TRBJ2-4 | 14 | many | TRBV20-1 | TGCAGTGCTGTAGGGGGGCTAGCCAAAAACATTCAGTACTTC | CSAVGGLAKNIQYF
TRBD2 | TRBJ2-3 | 16 | - | TRBV5-1 | TGCGCCAGCAGCTTACTAGCGGCCCTTAGCACAGATACGCAGTATTTT | CASSLLAALSTDTQYF
TRBD2 | TRBJ2-3 | 15 | many | TRBV27 | TGTGCCAGCATGCCACTAGCGGGAGGCACAGATACGCAGTATTTT | CASMPLAGGTDTQYF
TRBD1 | TRBJ2-1 | 16 | few | TRBV6-2/TRBV6-3 | TGTGCCAGCAGTTACGCAGGGGGCTGGTTTAGCGATGAGCAGTTCTTC | CASSYAGGWFSDEQFF
- | TRBJ1-1 | 14 | many | TRBV20-1 | TGCAGTGCCAGTAGGCTCCAGGGACGAACTGAAGCTTTCTTT | CSASRLQGRTEAFF
TRBD1 | TRBJ2-5 | 14 | many | TRBV6-1 | TGTGCCAGCAGTGAACAGGGGGCTTCAGAGACCCAGTACTTC | CASSEQGASETQYF
TRBD1 | TRBJ1-1 | 18 | - | TRBV5-1 | TGCGCCAGCAGCCGGGGACAGGGGTTCACCCAAATGAACACTGAAGCTTTCTTT | CASSRGQGFTQMNTEAFF
TRBD1 | TRBJ2-7 | 14 | - | TRBV28 | TGTGCCAGCAGATCACAGGGGGCGCGCTACGAGCAGTACTTC | CASRSQGARYEQYF
TRBD2 | TRBJ2-2 | 17 | - | TRBV27 | TGTGCCAGCAGTCCGAGACTAGCGGGAGTTAACACCGGGGAGCTGTTTTTT | CASSPRLAGVNTGELFF
- | TRBJ2-7 | 14 | many | TRBV20-1 | TGCAGTGTTCAGGGGCTAGCGAGCTCCTACGAGCAGTACTTC | CSVQGLASSYEQYF
- | TRBJ2-3 | 15 | few | TRBV5-1 | TGCGCCAGCAGCTTGGAGGCCCTGAACACAGATACGCAGTATTTT | CASSLEALNTDTQYF
- | TRBJ2-5 | 14 | few | TRBV5-1 | TGCGCCAGCAGCCCGGGGATTGGGAAAGAGACCCAGTACTTC | CASSPGIGKETQYF
TRBD2 | TRBJ2-1 | 19 | - | TRBV6-5 | TGTGCCAGCAGTTCCCCCAGGGGACTAGCGGGAGGGAGGTACAATGAGCAGTTCTTC | CASSSPRGLAGGRYNEQFF
TRBD1 | TRBJ2-6 | 18 | - | TRBV13 | TGTGCCAGCAGCCTCTGGACAGGGGGGCACTCTGGGGCCAACGTCCTGACTTTC | CASSLWTGGHSGANVLTF
- | TRBJ2-3 | 12 | few | TRBV5-1 | TGCGCCAGCAGCTATGACGGTTATACGCAGTATTTT | CASSYDGYTQYF
- | TRBJ2-1 | 16 | few | TRBV6-1 | TGTGCCAGCAGTTTGGGGGTTCGTGGTGTGTACAATGAGCAGTTCTTC | CASSLGVRGVYNEQFF
- | TRBJ2-3 | 14 | many | TRBV18 | TGTGCCAGCTCACCAATCAGGGAGACAGATACGCAGTATTTT | CASSPIRETDTQYF
TRBD1 | TRBJ2-3 | 16 | few | TRBV7-9 | TGTGCCAGCAGCTTAGGTCAGGGGGAAAGCACAGATACGCAGTATTTT | CASSLGQGESTDTQYF
- | TRBJ1-4 | 15 | - | TRBV20-1 | TGCAGTGCCCCAGGAAAAGGCGAGCCTAATGAAAAACTGTTTTTT | CSAPGKGEPNEKLFF
- | TRBJ1-6 | 14 | - | TRBV20-1 | TGCAGTGCTAGAGGCCAGTTGGATAATTCACCCCTCCACTTT | CSARGQLDNSPLHF
- | TRBJ2-1 | 14 | few | TRBV28 | TGTGCCAGCAGGCCCCCCGTTGGAGGCAATGAGCAGTTCTTC | CASRPPVGGNEQFF
- | TRBJ2-7 | 15 | many | TRBV20-1 | TGCAGTGCTATGGACCAAAACTTGGGGTCTGCCGAGCAGTACTTC | CSAMDQNLGSAEQYF
- | TRBJ1-2 | 15 | - | TRBV28 | TGTGCCAGCAGAACACCGAGTAGAGGGAACTATGGCTACACCTTC | CASRTPSRGNYGYTF
- | TRBJ1-6 | 15 | many | TRBV27 | TGTGCCAGCAGTACACCCAGGGCCTATAATTCACCCCTCCACTTT | CASSTPRAYNSPLHF
- | TRBJ1-2 | 14 | - | TRBV6-2/TRBV6-3 | TGTGCCAGCAGCAGGGACACTCCTAACTATGGCTACACCTTC | CASSRDTPNYGYTF
- | TRBJ2-7 | 12 | many | TRBV6-2/TRBV6-3 | TGTGCCAGCAGTTACATCAGGGGAAATCAGTACTTC | CASSYIRGNQYF
TRBD1 | TRBJ2-7 | 15 | - | TRBV19 | TGTGCCAGTAGTATAGCGGGGACAGGGGCCTACGAGCAGTACTTC | CASSIAGTGAYEQYF
- | TRBJ2-1 | 13 | many | TRBV5-1 | TGCGCCAGCAGCTTCGAGGGAGGAAATGAGCAGTTCTTC | CASSFEGGNEQFF
TRBD1 | TRBJ2-7 | 13 | few | TRBV13 | TGTGCCAGCAGCCCCCCGGACAGGGAAGAGCAGTACTTC | CASSPPDREEQYF
TRBD2 | TRBJ2-1 | 16 | - | TRBV3-1 | TGTGCCAGCAGCGGGGGGACTAGCGGGAGTTTTTATGAGCAGTTCTTC | CASSGGTSGSFYEQFF
- | TRBJ1-1 | 14 | few | TRBV29-1 | TGCAGCGGCGTTCCAGCAGGGAGGAACACTGAAGCTTTCTTT | CSGVPAGRNTEAFF
TRBD1 | TRBJ1-5 | 16 | few | TRBV20-1 | TGCAGTGCCCGTCCCATTGACAGGGGGAATCGACAGCCCCAGCATTTT | CSARPIDRGNRQPQHF
- | TRBJ1-5 | 13 | many | TRBV30 | TGTGCCTGGAGGGGACACAGCAATCAGCCCCAGCATTTT | CAWRGHSNQPQHF
- | TRBJ2-5 | 13 | - | TRBV5-1 | TGCGCCAGCAGACGGGCTCGAGAAGAGACCCAGTACTTC | CASRRAREETQYF
- | TRBJ2-5 | 16 | many | TRBV15 | TGTGCCACCAGCAGAGAAACGGGCAGGGCGATGGAGACCCAGTACTTC | CATSRETGRAMETQYF
TRBD2 | TRBJ2-1 | 17 | - | TRBV20-1 | TGCAGTGCTAGAGTGTTTGGACTAGCGGGAGATATTAACGAGCAGTTCTTC | CSARVFGLAGDINEQFF
- | TRBJ2-7 | 16 | few | TRBV20-1 | TGCAGTGCTAGAAGGGGGGGCAGGCGGAGCTCCTACGAGCAGTACTTC | CSARRGGRRSSYEQYF
TRBD2 | TRBJ2-1 | 12 | few | TRBV9 | TGTGCCAGCAGCGCCAGCGGGATTGAGCAGTTCTTC | CASSASGIEQFF
TRBD1 | TRBJ2-1 | 15 | few | TRBV4-1 | TGCGCCAGCAGCCCCCCAGGGACAGGATTTCATGAGCAGTTCTTC | CASSPPGTGFHEQFF
TRBD2 | TRBJ2-3 | 14 | - | TRBV5-4 | TGTGCCAGCAGCCACCGGGACTACTCAGATACGCAGTATTTT | CASSHRDYSDTQYF
- | TRBJ2-2 | 16 | many | TRBV28 | TGTGCCAGCAGTTTAATAGGCCTCACTTCCACCGGGGAGCTGTTTTTT | CASSLIGLTSTGELFF
TRBD1 | TRBJ2-7 | 14 | many | TRBV18 | TGTGCCAGCTCACCGGGACAGGGGGCATTCGAGCAGTACTTC | CASSPGQGAFEQYF